This TCR beta chain was identified during a study of T-cell memory formation after mild COVID-19. Whole-study context: TCR clusters showed largely donor specificity.

TCRdb reanalysed the 5' RACE reads using MiXCR and keeps one entry per CDR3 protein. Of 300,000 to 400,000 distinct CDR3 sequences in the sample, 15% were seen once. With regard to this clonotype: The antigen is not known.

Trimming removed 1 base from V and 5 bases from J; junction bases left unmatched: 6. This CDR3 has 15 amino acids. Germline assignment: CDR1 SGHTA and CDR2 FQGTGA. Whole-study results and caveats: A balance of CD4 and CD8 characterized clones contracting day 15 to 85, whereas later expanders leaned CD4+.

The sequence derives from a man aged 18 to 29 who had mild COVID-19 (a few samples of this study predate the infection). Cell type and time point are not known. Sequences were obtained from PBMCs or a T cell subset sorted from them (not recorded which). The chain has TRBV7-3 and TRBJ2-5; 8 positions agree with TRBD1. In DNA form, the CDR3 reads TGTGCCAGCAGCTTAATGCAGGGGGCAAGGGAGACCCAGTACTTC. Encoded protein: CASSLMQGARETQYF.